This T cell receptor (beta chain) originates from a study of beta chain features in type 1 diabetes (dated by TCRdb to 2016 to 2019). A note on the overall study: Patients and healthy donors did not differ in mean age, gender distribution, total cell number or subset yield. Naive and central memory subsets were obtained from all 30 or so donors, but regulatory and stem cell-like memory subsets were isolated from only 8 patients and about 8 healthy donors. The study compared the TCRB repertoires of sorted circulating CD4+ T cell subsets in recently diagnosed type 1 diabetes patients with those in matched healthy donors. Across all samples, around 99 million sorted cells were examined, and cell number per subset correlated strongly with RNA yield. General study outcomes and caveats: In all four CD4+ subsets, TCRB CDR3 length was moderately but significantly shorter in type 1 diabetes patients. Only small numbers of individuals were included in the HLA sub-analyses, which left unresolved whether HLA type had any influence on TCRB rearrangement. Naive, central memory and regulatory TCRB repertoires appeared to be more alike among patients than among healthy donors. Because cDNA rather than genomic DNA was sequenced, highly expressing activated cells could have been over-represented, although no difference in activation and CD3 levels was found between groups. PCR might favor shorter templates, but patient and control samples were amplified and corrected together, so any skew would affect both groups equally. At VDJ recombination sites, patients with type 1 diabetes made fewer insertions and deleted more nucleotides, a pattern implying thymic rearrangement abnormalities.

From each donor, a single peripheral blood sample of 95 to 150 mL on average was drawn into heparinised tubes. A BD FACSAria II and a panel including CD45RO, CCR7, CD25, CD127, CD95 and CD27 were used to sort naive, central memory, regulatory and stem cell-like memory CD4+ T cells. Purity was above 98% for every sorted population. PBMCs were separated immediately by Lymphoprep density gradient centrifugation and were stained directly, without being cultured. Samples were stained and sorted in pairs, with one healthy donor and one patient per experiment, so that batch effects were minimized. All of the isolated RNA was reverse transcribed with the High Capacity cDNA Reverse Transcription Kit, so expressed TCRB transcripts were sequenced. Naive, central memory and regulatory T cell samples underwent deep immunoSEQ sequencing, averaging around 4 million total reads per sample. Sorted cells were lysed in RLT buffer and RNA was extracted with DNase-treated RNeasy Micro or Mini kits, depending on cell number. Each cell subset was processed on its own to prevent cross-contamination, while patient and healthy donor samples were processed together. TCRB sequences were amplified from cDNA with the immunoSEQ multiplex PCR, producing 87-bp fragments spanning the CDR3 region. The amplicons were sequenced using the Illumina HiSeq platform. As for the original processing: PCR bias was corrected computationally using synthetic template baselines, and reads within Hamming distance 2 were collapsed, with unmergeable singletons discarded. Reads were aligned against IMGT to assign V, D and J genes, CDR3 length and insertions or deletions at six rearrangement sites. Within each subset, clonotype counts were normalized to sorted cell number, and only after that were true diversity and Gini coefficients computed with the tcR R package. The overlap coefficient, calculated on TCRB nucleotide sequences, was used to measure repertoire sharing. Out-of-frame TCRB sequences from naive cells were analyzed to stand in for the pre-selection repertoire. TCRdb stores this immuneACCESS table with in-frame sequences only. Part of the clones is absent; in the studies checked, under half of the shortfall reflects unresolved V genes, and no reason is known for the rest. V and J calls and clone size are given by that table; D and trimming were obtained from the DNA. The sample has 500,000 to 700,000 clones on record, roughly 15% of them singletons. About 0.086% of the sample is taken by the ten largest.

This clone was observed a few times. Its cognate antigen has yet to be identified. Per-base quality was not reported, and no clone a single base away is much larger than it. From V the trimming removes 4 bases and from J it removes 5 bases, while the gene matches leave 14 bases of the junction unaccounted for. Spanning cysteine to phenylalanine, the CDR3 consists of 16 amino acids. Kept here is only the CDR3 DNA, which spans 48 bases and is read in frame from base 1. The germline V gene provides CDR1 SGDLS and CDR2 YYNGEE. Sequenced material: naive CD4+ T cells from blood. The label giving this sample's cell subset or site can be read as: true naive CD4+ T cells. The source is a man aged 18 to 29 in good health. The chain links TRBV9 with TRBJ2-5; TRBD2 fits 7 bases in the junction. The DNA reads as follows: TGTGCCAGCAGCCTAAATCCCGGGGGGACCGGGGAGACCCAGTACTTC. It encodes CASSLNPGGTGETQYF.